A single sample is the source of the 16 T cell receptor beta chains below, sequenced in a study of T cell repertoires in cytomegalovirus infection. From the reads, TCRdb called clonotypes with MiXCR, one entry per CDR3 protein. The sample carries 750,000 to 950,000 distinct CDR3 sequences, about 29% recorded once. The antigens for these receptors are not known. This specimen consisted of cultured CD8+ T cells from PBMCs, obtained from culture after CMV antigen stimulation. The receptors originated from a human donor in good health (CMV status not recorded). Some clones in this sample may be carry-over from other donors' samples.

This clonotype was counted between two and nine times. This chain uses TRBV6-6 with TRBJ1-1; 7 bases line up with TRBD1. CDR1 and CDR2 (germline): MNHNY, SVGAGI (reference sequence). The V gene end was trimmed by 4 bases and the J gene end by 4 bases; junction bases not matched to a gene: 12. The length of the CDR3 is 16 residues. This chain's CDR3 is CASSWTGRGVVTEAFF. The CDR3 region has the DNA TGTGCCAGCAGTTGGACAGGTCGGGGGGTGGTCACTGAAGCTTTCTTT.

V gene TRBV4-2 combines with J gene TRBJ1-3; D not certain. V lost 4 bases and J 0 bases, leaving 10 bases between the germline ends. CDR3 length: 15 amino acids. CDR1 and CDR2 from the germline V gene are LGHNA and YNFKEQ. CDR3 DNA sequence: TGTGCCAGCAGCCGTACGGGGATCTCTGGAAACACCATATATTTT. It specifies CASSRTGISGNTIYF.

The V call is TRBV12-3 or TRBV12-4, the J call TRBJ1-3; D gene ambiguous. V lost 11 bases and J 0 bases, leaving 11 bases between the germline ends. CDR3 size: 13 residues. The chain's CDR3 is CAGRSFSGNTIYF. CDR3 nucleotides: TGTGCCGGCCGTAGCTTCTCTGGAAACACCATATATTTT.

This clonotype was detected a few times. CDR3 residues: CASSFERGGPDTQYF. In DNA form, the CDR3 reads TGTGCCAGCAGTTTCGAGCGGGGGGGCCCAGATACGCAGTATTTT. This chain links TRBV27 with TRBJ2-3; 10 bases are a match to TRBD2. The CDR3 has 15 amino acids. The V gene's germline CDR1 is MNHEY and CDR2 SMNVEV (reference sequence). The junction had 4 bases not matched to a gene; V was cut back by 3 bases and J by 4 bases.

This clonotype has a handful of counts. The V call is TRBV2, the J call TRBJ1-2, with D maybe TRBD1 (5 bases). Between the trimmed V and J ends, which lost 2 bases and 5 bases, there was a span of 18 bases. The CDR3 spans 16 residues. Germline V gene sequence: CDR1 SNHLY, CDR2 FYNNEI. The CDR3 coding sequence is TGTGCCAGCAGTGAATATACGCAGGGTGGGCTATATGGCTACACCTTC. The encoded protein is CASSEYTQGGLYGYTF.

This clonotype was seen more than once but under ten times. This sequence joins TRBV6-5 and TRBJ2-7; D may match TRBD1 or TRBD2 (7 bases each). In germline, CDR1 is MNHEY, CDR2 SVGAGI. The V end lost 2 bases, the J end lost 2 bases, and 13 bases lay between the germline ends. The CDR3 runs 15 residues. In DNA form, the CDR3 reads TGTGCCAGCAGTTACCAGGGGGGGGTCCCCTACGAGCAGTACTTC. Translation gives CASSYQGGVPYEQYF.

The gene calls are TRBV7-9 and TRBJ1-5; a weak D match, TRBD1 (5 bases). From germline, CDR1 is SEHNR and CDR2 FQNEAQ (reference sequence). This CDR3 contains 18 residues. The ends were cut back, 5 bases at V and 0 bases at J, with 20 bases in the middle. This CDR3 reads CASSLSGAGTHSNQPQHF. The CDR3 DNA reads TGTGCCAGCAGCCTGAGTGGGGCCGGGACCCATAGCAATCAGCCCCAGCATTTT. The variable domain in full, with the rest retrieved from reference TRBV7-9 and TRBJ1-5, is DTGVSQNPRHKITKRGQNVTFRCDPISEHNRLYWYRQTLGQGPEFLTYFQNEAQLEKSRLLSDRFSAERPKGSFSTLEIQRTEQGDSAMYLCASSLSGAGTHSNQPQHFGDGTRLSIL.

This clonotype was observed a few times. The rearrangement links TRBV6-6 to TRBJ2-3; 10 bases agree with TRBD2. Trimming removed 4 bases from V and 0 bases from J; junction bases left unmatched: 7. This CDR3 region has 17 residues. Germline CDR1 and CDR2: MNHNY and SVGAGI (reference sequence). CDR3 protein: CASSSKLAGGSTDTQYF. The CDR3 region has the DNA TGTGCCAGCAGTTCCAAGTTAGCGGGGGGTAGCACAGATACGCAGTATTTT.

The J gene is TRBJ1-2, the V gene TRBV11-2; no firm D call. CDR3 length: 14 amino acids. Trimming stripped 2 bases from V and 8 bases from J, with 15 bases between. CDR1 is SGHAT and CDR2 is FQNNGV in the germline V gene. CDR3 in DNA: TGTGCCAGCAGCTTAATCAACTCCAGGAGAGGCTACACCTTC. Amino acids: CASSLINSRRGYTF.

The rearrangement links TRBV6-6 to TRBJ2-7; tentative D call: TRBD2 (6 bases). The germline CDR1 and CDR2 sequences are MNHNY and SVGAGI (reference sequence). V shed 1 base and J shed 0 bases, with 10 bases lying between them. There are 15 residues in the CDR3. CDR3 in DNA: TGTGCCAGCAGTTACTGGGGGGAGCACTCCTACGAGCAGTACTTC. It is translated as CASSYWGEHSYEQYF.

This clonotype was picked up a small number of times. The chain is built from TRBV12-3 or TRBV12-4 and TRBJ1-3; D might be TRBD1 (6 bases). This CDR3 is 14 amino acids long. Between the trimmed V and J ends, which lost 5 bases and 2 bases, there was a span of 10 bases. CDR3 region: CASSPSGAGNTIYF. The CDR3 nucleotides are TGTGCCAGCAGTCCTTCAGGGGCTGGAAACACCATATATTTT.

The V and J genes are TRBV7-6 and TRBJ2-5; the D gene is possibly TRBD2 (7 bases). V was shortened by 5 bases and J by 9 bases, with 19 bases between the two germline ends. This CDR3 has 14 residues. CDR1 is SGHVS, CDR2 FNYEAQ, per germline. CDR3 nucleotide sequence: TGTGCCAGCAGCCGACTAGGGGGGGGATCGGCCCAGTACTTC. This encodes CASSRLGGGSAQYF.

This clonotype was observed a few times. V usage is TRBV6-1 and J usage is TRBJ2-3; the match to TRBD2 covers 10 bases. The germline gives CDR1 MNHNS, CDR2 SASEGT. The CDR3 spans 15 residues. V lost 6 bases and J lost 9; bases outside the gene matches: 12. The CDR3 loop is CASRASGGPRGTQYF. The DNA for the CDR3 is TGTGCCAGCAGGGCTAGCGGGGGCCCCCGGGGAACGCAGTATTTT.

The chain has TRBV6-2 or TRBV6-3 and TRBJ2-1, with 7 bases identical to TRBD1. CDR1 is MNHEY and CDR2 is SVGEGT in the germline V gene. With 7 bases clipped from V and 5 bases from J, the junction kept 8 bases outside the gene matches. There are 14 residues in the CDR3. The CDR3 bases are TGTGCCAGCACTAGGGGACAGAGCAACAATGAGCAGTTCTTC. Translated: CASTRGQSNNEQFF.

The chain employs TRBV19 and TRBJ1-5; D may be TRBD1 (5 bases). This CDR3 region has 11 residues. In germline, CDR1 is LNHDA, CDR2 SQIVND (reference sequence). The V end lost 3 bases, the J end lost 12 bases, and 9 bases lay between the germline ends. CDR3 protein: CASSIQGIQHF. As DNA, the CDR3 is TGTGCCAGTAGTATCCAGGGAATCCAGCATTTT.

The J gene is TRBJ2-7, the V gene TRBV5-4, with 8 bases fitting TRBD2. With V trimmed by 3 bases and J by 2 bases, 7 bases remained unmatched. The germline CDR1 and CDR2 sequences are SGHNT and YYREEE (reference sequence). The CDR3 extends over 15 amino acids. Written as DNA, the CDR3 is TGTGCCAGCAGCTCAGAGCGGGGGACCGCCTACGAGCAGTACTTC. It codes for CASSSERGTAYEQYF.